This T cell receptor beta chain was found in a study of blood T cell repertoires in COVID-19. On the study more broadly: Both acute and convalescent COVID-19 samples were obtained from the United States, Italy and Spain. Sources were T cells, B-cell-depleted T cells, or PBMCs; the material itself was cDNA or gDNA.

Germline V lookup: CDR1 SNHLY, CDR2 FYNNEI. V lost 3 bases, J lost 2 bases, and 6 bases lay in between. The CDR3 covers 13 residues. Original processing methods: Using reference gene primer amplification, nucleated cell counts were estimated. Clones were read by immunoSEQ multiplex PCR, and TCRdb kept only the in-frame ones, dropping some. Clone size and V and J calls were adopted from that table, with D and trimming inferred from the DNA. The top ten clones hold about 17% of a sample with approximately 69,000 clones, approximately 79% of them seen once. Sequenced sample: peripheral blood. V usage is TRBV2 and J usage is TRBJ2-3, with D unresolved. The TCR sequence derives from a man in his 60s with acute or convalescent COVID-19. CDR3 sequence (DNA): TGTGCCAGCAGTGAGGAGTACACAGATACGCAGTATTTT. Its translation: CASSEEYTDTQYF.